The 32 T cell receptor beta chains presented below share a single source sample, sequenced in a study of cytomegalovirus exposure and HLA in healthy donors. The PCR contained 60 Vbeta and 13 Jbeta primers. Assay: immunoSEQ multiplex PCR; the TCRdb copy retains only in-frame clones and omits some. The sample gives roughly 100,000 clones, around 79% of which show up once; roughly 5.9% is in the top ten. What was sequenced was PBMCs. These TCRs come from a man in his 60s in good health and CMV-seropositive.

V and J are TRBV9 and TRBJ2-3, with TRBD2 as a possible D gene (5 bases). This CDR3 region has 14 residues. Looked up from germline, CDR1 is SGDLS and CDR2 is YYNGEE. Trimming removed 0 bases from V and 2 bases from J, with 7 bases in between. This CDR3 is CASSVAGITDTQYF. The CDR3 DNA follows: TGTGCCAGCAGCGTAGCGGGAATCACAGATACGCAGTATTTT. The variable domain in full, completed from reference TRBV9 and TRBJ2-3, reads DSGVTQTPKHLITATGQRVTLRCSPRSGDLSVYWYQQSLDQGLQFLIQYYNGEERAKGNILERFSAQQFPDLHSELNLSSLELGDSALYFCASSVAGITDTQYFGPGTRLTVL.

This clone was seen a single time. This chain links TRBV9 with TRBJ2-1, with D maybe TRBD2 (5 bases). The V gene lost 0 bases and the J gene lost 2 bases, with 6 bases spanning the gap. Germline-derived CDR1 and CDR2 are SGDLS and YYNGEE. The CDR3 sequence is 14 residues long. The CDR3 DNA reads as TGTGCCAGCAGCGTAGGGGGAGCCTACAATGAGCAGTTCTTC. Translation: CASSVGGAYNEQFF.

This clone came up a few times. The genes are TRBV27 and TRBJ1-4; possibly TRBD1 for D (6 bases). The CDR3 runs 13 residues. The V gene lost 3 bases and the J gene lost 7 bases, with 9 bases spanning the gap. CDR1 and CDR2 from the germline V gene are MNHEY and SMNVEV (reference sequence). The CDR3 protein is CASSFEGGEKLFF. The CDR3 DNA reads as TGTGCCAGCAGTTTCGAAGGGGGTGAAAAACTGTTTTTT.

The chain links TRBV28 to TRBJ1-2; D is possibly TRBD1 (5 bases). Germline CDR1 is MDHEN and CDR2 is SYDVKM. Deletions cut 7 bases from V and 5 bases from J, with 14 bases between. The CDR3 has 13 residues. The CDR3 spells CASNPSRVYGYTF. The CDR3 bases are TGTGCCAGCAACCCCAGCAGGGTGTATGGCTACACCTTC.

The chain uses TRBV5-4 and TRBJ2-5; tentative D call: TRBD1 (6 bases). The J call is in doubt because the DNA end fits TRBJ2-7 better. CDR3 length: 15 amino acids. Germline lookup yields CDR1 SGHNT and CDR2 YYREEE (reference sequence). The CDR3 here is CASSPPLGTPYEQYF. CDR3 coding DNA: TGTGCCAGCAGCCCTCCCCTGGGGACACCCTACGAGCAGTACTTC.

The chain recombines TRBV10-3 with TRBJ2-5; D ambiguous. In germline, CDR1 is ENHRY, CDR2 SYGVKD. Trimming stripped 6 bases from V and 2 bases from J, with 4 bases between. The CDR3 sequence is 11 residues long. The CDR3 DNA is TGTGCCATCAGCGCGCAAGAGACCCAGTACTTC. It encodes CAISAQETQYF.

V usage is TRBV9 and J usage is TRBJ1-4; D perhaps matches TRBD1 (5 bases). Trimming removed 4 bases from V and 8 bases from J, with 21 bases in between. The CDR3 covers 16 residues. Per the germline V gene, CDR1 is SGDLS and CDR2 is YYNGEE. This chain's CDR3 is CASSPQQSGVGEKLFF. The DNA of the CDR3 is TGTGCCAGCAGCCCTCAACAATCGGGGGTCGGAGAAAAACTGTTTTTT.

This clone occurred once. This chain joins TRBV5-4 and TRBJ2-7; D is possibly TRBD2 (6 bases). Germline V CDR1 and CDR2: SGHNT, YYREEE (reference sequence). Trimming removed 2 bases at V and 0 bases at J, with 15 bases between. The CDR3 sequence is 16 residues long. The CDR3 sequence is CASSFPTAGTSYEQYF. The CDR3 nucleotides are TGTGCCAGCAGCTTCCCTACGGCGGGGACCTCCTACGAGCAGTACTTC. The whole variable domain, remainder taken from reference TRBV5-4 and TRBJ2-7, is ETGVTQSPTHLIKTRGQQVTLRCSSQSGHNTVSWYQQALGQGPQFIFQYYREEENGRGNFPPRFSGLQFPNYSSELNVNALELDDSALYLCASSFPTAGTSYEQYFGPGTRLTVT.

The chain's CDR3 is CASSLRGTGELFF. DNA for the CDR3: TGTGCCAGTAGTTTGCGGGGGACCGGGGAGCTGTTTTTT. The rearrangement links TRBV19 to TRBJ2-2, with 7 bases identical to TRBD2. With 5 bases clipped from V and 5 bases from J, the junction kept 2 bases outside the gene matches. Per germline, CDR1 LNHDA and CDR2 SQIVND (reference sequence). The CDR3 contains 13 residues.

The rearrangement uses TRBV5-1 and TRBJ2-3; 9 positions agree with TRBD1. Germline CDR1 is SGHRS and CDR2 is YFSETQ. This CDR3 has 15 amino acids. The trim removed 3 bases at V and 3 bases at J, leaving 5 bases unmatched. The CDR3 DNA follows: TGCGCCAGCAGCTACGACAGGGGGAGGACAGATACGCAGTATTTT. As protein: CASSYDRGRTDTQYF.

J is TRBJ1-5 and V is TRBV4-1; no definite D call. CDR3 size: 14 residues. Trimming took off 11 bases at V and 2 bases at J, with 16 bases between the two ends. CDR1 and CDR2 from the germline V gene are MGHRA and YSYEKL. The CDR3 spells CAQPLWQGNQPQHF. As DNA, the CDR3 is TGCGCCCAACCTTTGTGGCAGGGCAATCAGCCCCAGCATTTT.

This clone appeared once. The rearrangement uses TRBV10-3 and TRBJ2-3; D gene ambiguous. Germline CDR1 ENHRY, CDR2 SYGVKD. Trimming removed 0 bases from V and 2 bases from J, with 6 bases in between. CDR3 length: 14 residues. The CDR3 loop is CAISESSNTDTQYF. The CDR3 DNA is TGTGCCATCAGTGAGTCGTCTAACACAGATACGCAGTATTTT.

The chain combines TRBV7-8 with TRBJ1-1; maybe TRBD1 (6 bases). This CDR3 comprises 15 residues. Between the trimmed V and J ends, which lost 0 bases and 2 bases, there was a span of 10 bases. Germline CDR1 reads SGHVS; CDR2 reads FQNEAQ. CDR3 sequence: CASSLAVRGNTEAFF. The CDR3 DNA reads as TGTGCCAGCAGCTTAGCGGTCAGGGGCAACACTGAAGCTTTCTTT.

The genes are TRBV5-1 and TRBJ2-4; 10 positions agree with TRBD1. The CDR3 is 14 amino acids. J was trimmed by 6 bases and V by 0 bases; bases with no gene match: 0. The germline V gene encodes CDR1 SGHRS and CDR2 YFSETQ. CDR3 nucleotides: TGCGCCAGCAGCTTGGGGACAGGGGGAAACATTCAGTACTTC. It specifies CASSLGTGGNIQYF.

The rearrangement links TRBV5-1 to TRBJ2-5; TRBD2 aligns across 8 bases. From germline, CDR1 is SGHRS and CDR2 YFSETQ. The CDR3 extends over 13 amino acids. J lost 2 bases, V lost 5 bases, and 2 bases had no gene match. CDR3 amino acids: CASSTSGQETQYF. In nucleotides, the CDR3 is TGCGCCAGCAGTACTAGCGGACAAGAGACCCAGTACTTC.

The chain couples TRBV6-1 to TRBJ2-5; TRBD1 might be the D (5 bases). Germline V gene data show CDR1 as MNHNS and CDR2 as SASEGT. CDR3 length: 13 amino acids. V shed 4 bases and J shed 0 bases, with 6 bases lying between them. DNA of the CDR3: TGTGCCAGCAGTGGCAGGGACCAAGAGACCCAGTACTTC. Amino acids: CASSGRDQETQYF.

The chain recombines TRBV5-1 with TRBJ2-2; 11 bases agree with TRBD1. Looked up from germline, CDR1 is SGHRS and CDR2 is YFSETQ. The CDR3 spans 18 residues. V shed 4 bases, J shed 3 bases, and the junction held 11 bases outside the gene matches. This CDR3 reads CASSRDRGWYNDTGELFF. In DNA form, the CDR3 reads TGCGCCAGCAGCCGGGACAGGGGGTGGTATAATGACACCGGGGAGCTGTTTTTT.

The chain combines TRBV14 with TRBJ1-4; no reliable D call. CDR1 and CDR2 from the germline V gene are SGHDN and FVKESK. This CDR3 has 13 residues. The ends were cut back, 4 bases at V and 6 bases at J, with 9 bases in the middle. Here the CDR3 DNA reads TGTGCCAGCAGCCGCGGGGTCTATGAAAAACTGTTTTTT. It yields the protein CASSRGVYEKLFF.

CDR3 in amino acids: CASSFSRSYEQYF. Here the CDR3 DNA reads TGTGCCAGCAGCTTTAGCCGATCCTACGAGCAGTACTTC. The chain combines TRBV11-2 with TRBJ2-5; D remains unclear. The DNA end is a closer match to TRBJ2-7, so the J assignment may be wrong. The CDR3 is 13 amino acids. Germline CDR1 SGHAT, CDR2 FQNNGV.

The rearrangement joins TRBV4-1 to TRBJ1-3, with D possibly TRBD1 on 5 matching bases. V gave up 4 bases and J gave up 0 bases, with 25 bases separating them. The germline CDR1 and CDR2 sequences are MGHRA and YSYEKL. This CDR3 comprises 20 residues. Here the CDR3 reads CASSRGGRLNLNYSGNTIYF. Written as DNA, the CDR3 is TGCGCCAGCAGCCGGGGGGGTAGACTCAATTTAAACTACTCTGGAAACACCATATATTTT.

This sequence joins TRBV6-6 and TRBJ2-5, with 8 bases aligning to TRBD2. The CDR3 has 15 residues. The V and J ends lost 7 bases and 1 base, in that order; junction bases with no gene match: 8. Germline V gene data show CDR1 as MNHNY and CDR2 as SVGAGI (reference sequence). The CDR3 coding sequence is TGTGCCAGCAAAACGGGAGGGGCCGTCCAAGAGACCCAGTACTTC. Translation: CASKTGGAVQETQYF.

This sequence joins TRBV10-3 and TRBJ2-2; 7 nucleotides match TRBD1. The CDR3 covers 15 residues. V shed 5 bases and J 3 bases; nucleotides not matched to a gene: 6. CDR1 and CDR2 (germline): ENHRY, SYGVKD. The CDR3 is CAISIDREYTGELFF. CDR3 sequence (DNA): TGTGCCATCAGTATAGACAGGGAGTACACCGGGGAGCTGTTTTTT.

The chain carries TRBV19 and TRBJ1-5; 11 nucleotides align to TRBD1. Germline CDR1 is LNHDA and CDR2 is SQIVND (reference sequence). V shed 6 bases, J shed 6 bases, and the junction held 4 bases outside the gene matches. CDR3 length: 14 amino acids. CDR3 nucleotide sequence: TGTGCCAGTAGCCCGGACAGGGGGCGTCAGCCCCAGCATTTT. It codes for CASSPDRGRQPQHF. The variable domain in full, completed from reference TRBV19 and TRBJ1-5, reads DGGITQSPKYLFRKEGQNVTLSCEQNLNHDAMYWYRQDPGQGLRLIYYSQIVNDFQKGDIAEGYSVSREKKESFPLTVTSAQKNPTAFYLCASSPDRGRQPQHFGDGTRLSIL.

The table lists this clone with a count of one. This chain joins TRBV6-5 and TRBJ2-5, with 8 nucleotides matching TRBD1. Matching the DNA end better, TRBJ2-7 makes the J call doubtful. CDR1 is MNHEY, CDR2 SVGAGI, per germline. This CDR3 is built from 15 residues. The CDR3 reads CASSYSTGGSYEQYF. The CDR3, as DNA: TGTGCCAGCAGTTACTCAACAGGGGGCTCCTACGAGCAGTACTTC.

The chain couples TRBV5-4 to TRBJ1-2; 7 bases agree with TRBD1. The CDR3 contains 15 residues. Germline CDR1 and CDR2: SGHNT and YYREEE (reference sequence). After removal of 3 bases from V and 5 bases from J, the junction contained 10 bases not matched to a gene. The CDR3 loop reads CASSSNRGSGYGYTF. The CDR3 nucleotides are TGTGCCAGCAGCTCCAACAGGGGATCGGGATATGGCTACACCTTC.

The chain links TRBV10-3 to TRBJ2-3, with D possibly being TRBD2 (6 bases). Germline V gene lookup returns CDR1 ENHRY and CDR2 SYGVKD. V was pared by 3 bases and J by 3 bases, with 22 bases between. There are 18 residues in the CDR3. This CDR3 reads CAISEVRQTQGGTDTQYF. The CDR3 DNA sequence: TGTGCCATCAGTGAAGTCCGCCAGACCCAAGGAGGGACAGATACGCAGTATTTT.

The CDR3 DNA sequence: TGTGCCAGCAGTCCTCCGACAGTTTTCACCCTCCACTTT. Its translation is CASSPPTVFTLHF. This chain links TRBV28 with TRBJ1-6, with D perhaps TRBD1 (5 bases). Germline V gene sequence: CDR1 MDHEN, CDR2 SYDVKM. This CDR3 contains 13 residues. Trimming removed 5 bases from V and 14 bases from J, with 16 bases in between.

This clone was seen a few times. The chain uses TRBV6-5 and TRBJ1-1; 9 nucleotides match TRBD1. Per germline, CDR1 MNHEY and CDR2 SVGAGI. Trimming cost V 6 bases and J 1 base; bases outside gene matches: 6. The CDR3 length is 15 residues. CDR3 sequence (DNA): TGTGCCAGCAGGGGACAGGGTTCAGGGAACACTGAAGCTTTCTTT. It yields the protein CASRGQGSGNTEAFF.

The V and J genes are TRBV11-2 and TRBJ2-3; D perhaps matches TRBD1 (5 bases). V lost 0 bases to trimming and J lost 3 bases, with 10 bases between them. This CDR3 has 15 amino acids. The germline gives CDR1 SGHAT, CDR2 FQNNGV. DNA of the CDR3: TGTGCCAGCAGCTTAGACAGGGCAGAAACAGATACGCAGTATTTT. Amino acids: CASSLDRAETDTQYF.

The chain uses TRBV6-5 and TRBJ2-7; possible D gene TRBD1, 5 bases. Trimming pared 0 bases from V and 7 bases from J, leaving 16 bases between. The CDR3 runs 15 residues. Germline lookup yields CDR1 MNHEY and CDR2 SVGAGI. In DNA, the CDR3 is TGTGCCAGCAGTTACTCCGATGACAGCTTTCGGGAGCAGTACTTC. Amino acid sequence: CASSYSDDSFREQYF.

V gene TRBV7-3 combines with J gene TRBJ1-2; the D is unclear. Trimming stripped 1 base from V and 5 bases from J, with 14 bases between. This CDR3 is built from 15 residues. CDR1 is SGHTA, CDR2 FQGTGA, per germline. CDR3 DNA: TGTGCCAGCAGCTTAATATCGGGAAATAGGTATGGCTACACCTTC. The encoded protein is CASSLISGNRYGYTF.

V and J are TRBV10-3 and TRBJ2-1, with 11 bases matching TRBD1. Germline V CDR1 and CDR2: ENHRY, SYGVKD. The CDR3 consists of 15 residues. V was pared by 5 bases and J by 5 bases, with 5 bases of the junction left unmatched. The CDR3 protein is CAISPDRGQDNEQFF. DNA for the CDR3: TGTGCCATCAGTCCGGACAGGGGGCAGGACAATGAGCAGTTCTTC.